This passage covers 24 T cell receptor beta chains from one sample sequenced in a study of long-term antiretroviral therapy in people with HIV. They ran version v3.0 of the immunoSEQ assay at survey level. Clones were read by immunoSEQ multiplex PCR, and TCRdb kept only the in-frame ones, dropping some. The sample holds 15,000 to 20,000 clones, roughly 90% seen once. The sample here was unsorted PBMCs, taken 0.7 years before starting antiretroviral therapy. Every receptor here comes from a man aged 50-60 years with HIV.

The chain links TRBV2 to TRBJ2-7; D remains ambiguous. There are 12 residues in the CDR3. Between the trimmed V and J ends, which lost 0 bases and 4 bases, there was a span of 4 bases. CDR1 SNHLY and CDR2 FYNNEI come from the germline V gene. The CDR3 protein is CASSEATYEQYF. CDR3 bases: TGTGCCAGCAGTGAAGCGACGTACGAGCAGTACTTC.

This chain connects TRBV5-1 to TRBJ1-1; a weak D match, TRBD1 (5 bases). The V end lost 0 bases, the J end lost 9 bases, and 21 bases lay between the germline ends. The CDR3 is made up of 16 amino acids. CDR1 SGHRS and CDR2 YFSETQ come from the germline V gene. The CDR3 loop reads CASSLGLGVGEVKAFF. The CDR3 DNA sequence: TGCGCCAGCAGCTTGGGTTTAGGGGTGGGAGAAGTGAAAGCTTTCTTT.

This clone was observed once. CDR3 amino acids: CASSEVNSQETQYF. CDR3 DNA: TGTGCCAGCAGTGAAGTAAACAGCCAAGAGACCCAGTACTTC. This sequence joins TRBV6-1 and TRBJ2-5; no definite D call. The CDR3 length is 14 residues. V lost 1 base to trimming and J lost 1 base, with 7 bases between them. The germline gives CDR1 MNHNS, CDR2 SASEGT.

The genes are TRBV14 and TRBJ2-7; a weak D match, TRBD1 (5 bases). V shed 2 bases and J shed 2 bases, with 16 bases lying between them. The CDR3 contains 16 residues. CDR1 and CDR2 (germline): SGHDN, FVKESK. This chain's CDR3 is CASSQNHDRFTYEQYF. CDR3 nucleotide sequence: TGTGCCAGCAGCCAAAACCACGACAGATTCACCTACGAGCAGTACTTC. Based on the CDR3 plus reference TRBV14 and TRBJ2-7, the full variable domain is EAGVTQFPSHSVIEKGQTVTLRCDPISGHDNLYWYRRVMGKEIKFLLHFVKESKQDESGMPNNRFLAERTGGTYSTLKVQPAELEDSGVYFCASSQNHDRFTYEQYFGPGTRLTVT.

The rearrangement joins TRBV6-5 to TRBJ2-7, with D possibly TRBD1 on 6 matching bases. Germline lookup yields CDR1 MNHEY and CDR2 SVGAGI. The V end lost 0 bases, the J end lost 0 bases, and 12 bases lay between the germline ends. This CDR3 has 16 amino acids. The CDR3: CASSYSILGHSYEQYF. In DNA, the CDR3 is TGTGCCAGCAGTTACTCGATTCTGGGACACTCCTACGAGCAGTACTTC.

The CDR3 here is CASSQDRNIGLEKLFF. CDR3 DNA sequence: TGCGCCAGCAGCCAAGATCGGAATATCGGGTTAGAAAAACTGTTTTTT. This sequence joins TRBV4-3 and TRBJ1-4, with D unclear. In germline, CDR1 is LGHNA, CDR2 YSLEER. The CDR3 is made up of 16 amino acids. V lost 0 bases and J 8 bases, leaving 16 bases between the germline ends.

CDR3 in amino acids: CSVAGTGGTETQYF. The CDR3 DNA sequence: TGCAGCGTTGCCGGAACAGGGGGCACAGAGACCCAGTACTTC. The V gene is TRBV29-1, the J gene TRBJ2-5, with 9 positions matching TRBD1. V dropped 4 bases and J dropped 4; count of bases not matched to a gene: 7. Germline CDR1 reads SQVTM; CDR2 reads ANQGSEA. The CDR3 extends over 14 amino acids.

The genes are TRBV7-2 and TRBJ1-1; D uncertain. There are 13 residues in the CDR3. Looked up from germline, CDR1 is SGHTA and CDR2 is FQGNSA. V lost 2 bases and J lost 4, with 8 bases in between. In DNA form, the CDR3 reads TGTGCCAGCAGCTTACGGATTTCCACTGAAGCTTTCTTT. It translates to CASSLRISTEAFF.

The chain employs TRBV27 and TRBJ2-3; maybe TRBD1 (6 bases). The V end lost 3 bases, the J end lost 6 bases, and 16 bases lay between the germline ends. CDR1 MNHEY and CDR2 SMNVEV come from the germline V gene (reference sequence). CDR3 size: 15 residues. CDR3 amino acids: CASSFLGTNFDTQYF. The CDR3 bases are TGTGCCAGCAGTTTCCTAGGGACAAACTTTGATACGCAGTATTTT.

The chain uses TRBV28 and TRBJ2-3; D ambiguous. The V end was cut by 3 bases, the J end by 6 bases, with 4 bases between. The CDR3 is 11 residues long. Germline CDR1 is MDHEN and CDR2 is SYDVKM. CDR3 nucleotides: TGTGCCAGCAGTTTTATCGATACGCAGTATTTT. This encodes CASSFIDTQYF. Combining the CDR3 with reference TRBV28 and TRBJ2-3 gives the whole variable domain DVKVTQSSRYLVKRTGEKVFLECVQDMDHENMFWYRQDPGLGLRLIYFSYDVKMKEKGDIPEGYSVSREKKERFSLILESASTNQTSMYLCASSFIDTQYFGPGTRLTVL.

The chain couples TRBV5-4 to TRBJ2-3; no reliable D call. The CDR3 is made up of 15 amino acids. The germline V gene has CDR1 SGHNT and CDR2 YYREEE (reference sequence). Deletions cut 1 base from V and 0 bases from J, with 9 bases between. The CDR3 sequence: CASSLPVTSTDTQYF. The DNA for the CDR3 is TGTGCCAGCAGCTTGCCAGTGACTAGCACAGATACGCAGTATTTT.

The V call is TRBV2, the J call TRBJ2-7; D gene ambiguous. V was cut by 4 bases and J by 0 bases, with 13 bases left in between. Germline assignment: CDR1 SNHLY and CDR2 FYNNEI. This CDR3 region has 15 residues. In DNA, the CDR3 is TGTGCCAGCAGTGCCAAGCCCTCATACTCCTACGAGCAGTACTTC. Amino acid sequence: CASSAKPSYSYEQYF.

The chain joins TRBV9 to TRBJ2-7; maybe TRBD1 (5 bases). Germline values: CDR1 SGDLS, CDR2 YYNGEE. V was trimmed by 4 bases and J by 6 bases, leaving 14 bases between them. The length of the CDR3 is 13 residues. The CDR3 coding sequence is TGTGCCAGCAGCTTCGGCCAGGGTTCCGAGCAGTACTTC. This translates into CASSFGQGSEQYF.

This rearrangement joins TRBV14 to TRBJ1-4; D unclear. The V gene's germline CDR1 is SGHDN and CDR2 FVKESK. The CDR3 has 13 residues. The germline V and J ends were trimmed by 2 bases and 8 bases, with 9 bases remaining between them. CDR3 protein: CASSQIGSEKLFF. In nucleotides, the CDR3 is TGTGCCAGCAGCCAAATTGGTAGCGAAAAACTGTTTTTT.

The sample holds a few counts of this clone. This rearrangement joins TRBV27 to TRBJ1-2; 7 bases fit TRBD1. The CDR3 sequence is 16 residues long. The germline gives CDR1 MNHEY, CDR2 SMNVEV (reference sequence). The V segment lost 5 bases and the J segment 6 bases; nucleotides outside the gene matches: 15. DNA of the CDR3: TGTGCCAGCAGTCCTGGGACAGCTGTTTCGGTGAATGGCTACACCTTC. Protein sequence: CASSPGTAVSVNGYTF.

V gene TRBV9 combines with J gene TRBJ2-1, with TRBD1 matching 7 bases. V dropped 7 bases and J dropped 4; count of bases not matched to a gene: 8. The CDR3 has 14 amino acids. Germline CDR1 is SGDLS and CDR2 is YYNGEE. As DNA, the CDR3 is TGTGCCAGCGCAAACGGGACAGTATACAATGAGCAGTTCTTC. Translated, it gives CASANGTVYNEQFF. Complete variable domain (other parts from reference TRBV9 and TRBJ2-1): DSGVTQTPKHLITATGQRVTLRCSPRSGDLSVYWYQQSLDQGLQFLIQYYNGEERAKGNILERFSAQQFPDLHSELNLSSLELGDSALYFCASANGTVYNEQFFGPGTRLTVL.

The CDR3 coding sequence is TGTGCCAGCAGCTTATACGGTAGCACAGATACGCAGTATTTT. Protein product: CASSLYGSTDTQYF. This sequence joins TRBV7-9 and TRBJ2-3; the D is unclear. Germline CDR1 and CDR2: SEHNR and FQNEAQ (reference sequence). V was pared by 2 bases and J by 0 bases, with 6 bases between. The CDR3 sequence is 14 residues long.

By frequency in the sample, this clone is medium-sized. Written as DNA, the CDR3 is TGTGCCAGCAGCTTAGTAGCGGGACAGGGACACAATGAGCAGTTCTTC. It codes for CASSLVAGQGHNEQFF. This chain uses TRBV13 with TRBJ2-1, with a tentative D call TRBD1 (9 bases). V shed 1 base and J shed 5 bases, with 15 bases lying between them. Germline V gene sequence: CDR1 PRHDT, CDR2 FYEKMQ (reference sequence). The CDR3 contains 16 residues.

The chain employs TRBV10-3 and TRBJ1-2; D is possibly TRBD1 (5 bases). CDR3 length equals 12 residues. The V gene's germline CDR1 is ENHRY and CDR2 SYGVKD. Trimming pared 11 bases from V and 6 bases from J, leaving 16 bases between. The CDR3 reads CASKGQGHGYTF. The CDR3 DNA sequence: TGTGCCTCTAAAGGGCAGGGTCATGGCTACACCTTC.

The table lists this clone with a count of one. The J gene is TRBJ1-1, the V gene TRBV10-1; D is perhaps TRBD1 (5 bases). The CDR3 is made up of 15 amino acids. In germline, CDR1 is WNHNN, CDR2 SYGVQD (reference sequence). V was shortened by 8 bases and J by 0 bases, with 16 bases between the two germline ends. The CDR3 region has the DNA TGCGCCAGCGTCAAGGATTGGGGGATGAACACTGAAGCTTTCTTT. The encoded protein is CASVKDWGMNTEAFF.

The rearrangement uses TRBV20-1 and TRBJ2-1; unclear D gene. In germline, CDR1 is DFQATT, CDR2 SNEGSKA (reference sequence). CDR3 length: 11 amino acids. The V gene lost 5 bases and the J gene lost 5 bases, with 7 bases spanning the gap. CDR3 loop: CSAASNNEQFF. The CDR3 DNA is TGCAGTGCTGCCAGCAACAATGAGCAGTTCTTC.

This chain joins TRBV7-2 and TRBJ1-1, with unresolved D. Germline lookup yields CDR1 SGHTA and CDR2 FQGNSA. V gave up 3 bases and J gave up 1 base, with 9 bases separating them. This CDR3 is built from 14 residues. CDR3 bases: TGTGCCAGCAGCTTCCAAACAGCGAACACTGAAGCTTTCTTT. This encodes CASSFQTANTEAFF. The full variable domain, completed using reference TRBV7-2 and TRBJ1-1, is GAGVSQSPSNKVTEKGKDVELRCDPISGHTALYWYRQSLGQGLEFLIYFQGNSAPDKSGLPSDRFSAERTGGSVSTLTIQRTQQEDSAVYLCASSFQTANTEAFFGQGTRLTVV.

In its sample, this clone was seen once. V is TRBV28 and J is TRBJ1-1; D is unresolved. This CDR3 has 14 residues. Looked up from germline, CDR1 is MDHEN and CDR2 is SYDVKM. The V and J ends lost 2 bases and 6 bases respectively, with 13 bases between them. CDR3 nucleotides: TGTGCCAGCAGTTTAGCCCCCCTTGGGGCTGAAGCTTTCTTT. It encodes CASSLAPLGAEAFF. The whole variable domain, remainder taken from reference TRBV28 and TRBJ1-1, is DVKVTQSSRYLVKRTGEKVFLECVQDMDHENMFWYRQDPGLGLRLIYFSYDVKMKEKGDIPEGYSVSREKKERFSLILESASTNQTSMYLCASSLAPLGAEAFFGQGTRLTVV.

The J gene is TRBJ1-2, the V gene TRBV4-1; the D gene is possibly TRBD1 (5 bases). This CDR3 has 15 residues. Trimming cost V 1 base and J 4 bases, with 13 bases left between them. Germline-derived CDR1 and CDR2 are MGHRA and YSYEKL. The chain's CDR3 is CASSQVSRDLYGYTF. Here the CDR3 DNA reads TGCGCCAGCAGCCAAGTATCCAGGGACCTCTATGGCTACACCTTC.